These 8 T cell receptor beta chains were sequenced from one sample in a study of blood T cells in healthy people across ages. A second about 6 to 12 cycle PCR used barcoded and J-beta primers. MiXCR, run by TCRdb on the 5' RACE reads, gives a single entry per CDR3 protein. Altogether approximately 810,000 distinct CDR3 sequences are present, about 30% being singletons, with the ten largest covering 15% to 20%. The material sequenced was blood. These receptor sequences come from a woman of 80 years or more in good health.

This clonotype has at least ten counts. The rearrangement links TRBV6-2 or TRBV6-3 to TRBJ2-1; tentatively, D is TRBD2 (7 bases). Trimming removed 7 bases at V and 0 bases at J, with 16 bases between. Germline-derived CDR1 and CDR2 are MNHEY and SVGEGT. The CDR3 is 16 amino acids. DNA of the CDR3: TGTGCCAGCACCAGAGAGGGGGGGGGCTCCTACAATGAGCAGTTCTTC. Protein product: CASTREGGGSYNEQFF.

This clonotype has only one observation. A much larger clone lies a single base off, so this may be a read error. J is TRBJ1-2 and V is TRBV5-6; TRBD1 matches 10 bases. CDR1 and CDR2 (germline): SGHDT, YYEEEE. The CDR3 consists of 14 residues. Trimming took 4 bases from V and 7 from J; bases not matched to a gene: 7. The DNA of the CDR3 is TGTGCCAGCAGCCCCCCGGACAGGGGGGGTGGCTACACCTTC. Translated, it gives CASSPPDRGGGYTF.

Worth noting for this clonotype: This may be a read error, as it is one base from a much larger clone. The CDR3 DNA sequence: TGTGCCAGCAGTTACCCCCACCGGACAGATCAGCCCCAGCATTTT. Residues: CASSYPHRTDQPQHF. The gene calls are TRBV6-2 or TRBV6-3 and TRBJ1-5, with TRBD1 as a possible D gene (6 bases). This CDR3 region has 15 residues. The V and J ends lost 2 bases and 5 bases respectively, with 13 bases between them. CDR1 is MNHEY, CDR2 SVGEGT, per germline.

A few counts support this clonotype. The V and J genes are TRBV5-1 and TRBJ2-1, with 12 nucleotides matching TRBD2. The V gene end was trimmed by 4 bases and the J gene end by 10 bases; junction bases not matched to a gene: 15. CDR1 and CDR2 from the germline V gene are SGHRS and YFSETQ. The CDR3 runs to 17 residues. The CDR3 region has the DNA TGCGCCAGCAGCCTGGAACCCCTAGCGGGGGGGCCCGGGGAGCAGTTCTTC. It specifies CASSLEPLAGGPGEQFF.

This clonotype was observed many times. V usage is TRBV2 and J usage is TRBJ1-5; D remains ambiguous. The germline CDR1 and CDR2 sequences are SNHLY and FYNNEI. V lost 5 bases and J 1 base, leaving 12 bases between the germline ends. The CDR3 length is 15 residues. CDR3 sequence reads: CASSREGRSNQPQHF. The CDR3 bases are TGTGCCAGCAGTCGGGAGGGTAGGAGCAATCAGCCCCAGCATTTT. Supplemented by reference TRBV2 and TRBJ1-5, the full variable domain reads EPEVTQTPSHQVTQMGQEVILRCVPISNHLYFYWYRQILGQKVEFLVSFYNNEISEKSEIFDDQFSVERPDGSNFTLKIRSTKLEDSAMYFCASSREGRSNQPQHFGDGTRLSIL.

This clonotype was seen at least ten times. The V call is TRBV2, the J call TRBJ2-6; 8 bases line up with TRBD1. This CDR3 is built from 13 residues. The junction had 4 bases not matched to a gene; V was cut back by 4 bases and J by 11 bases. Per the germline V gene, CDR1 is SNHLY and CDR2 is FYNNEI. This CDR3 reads CASSGDRRDVLTF. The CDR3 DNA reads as TGTGCCAGCAGTGGGGACAGGAGGGACGTCCTGACTTTC.

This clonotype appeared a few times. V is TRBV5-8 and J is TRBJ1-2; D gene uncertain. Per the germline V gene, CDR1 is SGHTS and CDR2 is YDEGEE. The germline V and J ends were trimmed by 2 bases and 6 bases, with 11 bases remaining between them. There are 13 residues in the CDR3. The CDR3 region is CASSLAGWHGYTF. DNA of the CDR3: TGTGCCAGCAGCTTAGCCGGGTGGCATGGCTACACCTTC. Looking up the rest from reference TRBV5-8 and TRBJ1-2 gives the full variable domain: EAGVTQSPTHLIKTRGQQATLRCSPISGHTSVYWYQQALGLGLQFLLWYDEGEERNRGNFPPRFSGRQFPNYSSELNVNALELEDSALYLCASSLAGWHGYTFGSGTRLTVV.

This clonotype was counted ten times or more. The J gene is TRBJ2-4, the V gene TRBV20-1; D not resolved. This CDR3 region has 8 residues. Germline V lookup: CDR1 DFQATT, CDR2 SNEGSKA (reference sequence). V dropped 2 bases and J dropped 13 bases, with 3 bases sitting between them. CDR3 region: CSARHQYF. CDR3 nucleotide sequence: TGCAGTGCTAGACACCAGTACTTC.